This T cell receptor beta chain was captured by sequencing in a study of cytomegalovirus exposure and HLA in healthy donors. The PCR contained 60 Vbeta and 13 Jbeta primers. Measured with immunoSEQ multiplex PCR; TCRdb has only the in-frame clones, and not every one. Here the sample table reports roughly 100,000 clones. V shed 3 bases and J 2 bases; nucleotides not matched to a gene: 2. Germline CDR1 and CDR2: SEHNR and FQNEAQ (reference sequence). This CDR3 contains 14 residues. The chain carries TRBV7-9 and TRBJ1-2, with TRBD1 matching over 8 bases. The sequence derives from a woman aged 30 to 39 in good health and CMV-seronegative. Sequenced material: PBMCs. The CDR3: CASSFWTGNYGYTF. CDR3 sequence (DNA): TGTGCCAGCAGCTTCTGGACAGGGAACTATGGCTACACCTTC.